A single sample gave rise to the 15 T cell receptor beta chains below, sequenced in a study of blood T cell repertoires in COVID-19. Assay used: immunoSEQ multiplex PCR; TCRdb lists only in-frame clones, some missing. The table includes more than 95,000 clones, roughly 84% detected once. The source material was peripheral blood. These receptors were obtained from a man between 60 and 70 years old with acute or convalescent COVID-19.

The chain employs TRBV3-1 (or the pseudogene TRBV3-2) and TRBJ2-7; 9 positions match TRBD2. Germline trimming cut 5 bases from V and 1 base from J; bases unmatched to any gene: 6. Germline V gene lookup returns CDR1 LGHDT and CDR2 YNNKEL (reference sequence). The CDR3 spans 15 residues. The CDR3 protein is CASSFSGGRSYEQYF. The CDR3 DNA reads TGTGCCAGCAGCTTTAGCGGGGGCCGTTCCTACGAGCAGTACTTC.

This chain joins TRBV6-2 or TRBV6-3 and TRBJ2-5; 12 positions match TRBD2. Trimming took 5 bases from V and 5 from J; bases not matched to a gene: 3. Germline V CDR1 and CDR2: MNHEY, SVGEGT. The CDR3 is made up of 14 amino acids. CDR3 DNA sequence: TGTGCCAGCAGTCGCGGACTAGCGGGGGAGACCCAGTACTTC. Encoded protein: CASSRGLAGETQYF.

The chain is built from TRBV7-6 and TRBJ1-2, with TRBD1 matching 9 bases. Per the germline V gene, CDR1 is SGHVS and CDR2 is FNYEAQ. The V gene end was trimmed by 1 base and the J gene end by 2 bases; junction bases not matched to a gene: 5. The CDR3 runs to 16 residues. The CDR3 nucleotides read TGTGCCAGCAGCTTAGTTAACAGGGGGCCCAACTATGGCTACACCTTC. The encoded protein is CASSLVNRGPNYGYTF.

The CDR3 DNA sequence: TGCGCCAGCAGTGTACGACTAGCGGGAAGCACAGATACGCAGTATTTT. Translation: CASSVRLAGSTDTQYF. The chain has TRBV10-2 and TRBJ2-3, with 11 positions matching TRBD2. Germline V CDR1 and CDR2: WSHSY, SAAADI. V gave up 4 bases and J gave up 0 bases; unmatched junction bases: 3. The CDR3 is 16 amino acids.

The chain couples TRBV7-6 to TRBJ2-1, with TRBD2 identical over 12 bases. This CDR3 contains 15 residues. Germline V gene lookup returns CDR1 SGHVS and CDR2 FNYEAQ. V lost 5 bases and J lost 6; bases outside the gene matches: 5. Here the CDR3 reads CASSTRLAGVNEQFF. The CDR3 DNA is TGTGCCAGCAGCACCCGACTAGCGGGAGTCAATGAGCAGTTCTTC.

This clone has only one observation. The V and J genes are TRBV4-3 and TRBJ2-1, with D perhaps matching TRBD2 (5 bases). Trimming cost V 0 bases and J 8 bases, with 11 bases left between them. Germline V gives CDR1 LGHNA, CDR2 YSLEER. This CDR3 region has 14 residues. The CDR3, as DNA: TGCGCCAGCAGCCAAGATGGGAGACTATATGAGCAGTTCTTC. Residues: CASSQDGRLYEQFF.

The chain has TRBV29-1 and TRBJ1-6; D possibly corresponds to TRBD1 (6 bases). This CDR3 contains 14 residues. In germline, CDR1 is SQVTM, CDR2 ANQGSEA. The ends were cut back, 4 bases at V and 8 bases at J, with 15 bases in the middle. CDR3 coding DNA: TGCAGCGTTGGTAAGGGGGACGGTGATTCACCCCTCCACTTT. Its protein is CSVGKGDGDSPLHF.

This clone has a single count. This chain joins TRBV11-2 and TRBJ2-2, with 12 bases identical to TRBD2. In germline, CDR1 is SGHAT, CDR2 FQNNGV. The CDR3 contains 18 residues. V shed 0 bases, J shed 3 bases, and the junction held 5 bases outside the gene matches. CDR3 DNA: TGTGCCAGCAGCTTAGAGCTAGCGGGAGGGTCGCACACCGGGGAGCTGTTTTTT. It encodes CASSLELAGGSHTGELFF.

This sequence joins TRBV5-1 and TRBJ1-3; 8 nucleotides match TRBD1. The CDR3 is 15 residues long. Germline V gives CDR1 SGHRS, CDR2 YFSETQ. V was clipped by 4 bases and J by 4 bases; unmatched bases: 7. Here the CDR3 reads CASSLDRVVGNTIYF. The CDR3 DNA reads TGCGCCAGCAGCCTGGACAGGGTCGTGGGAAACACCATATATTTT.

This chain links TRBV27 with TRBJ1-3, with D possibly TRBD1 on 5 matching bases. Per the germline V gene, CDR1 is MNHEY and CDR2 is SMNVEV (reference sequence). CDR3 length equals 14 residues. The germline V and J ends were trimmed by 2 bases and 4 bases, with 9 bases remaining between them. Written as DNA, the CDR3 is TGTGCCAGCAGTTTACTAGGGGCGGGAAACACCATATATTTT. It translates to CASSLLGAGNTIYF.

CDR3 amino acids: CASSIDSYSGNTIYF. The CDR3, as DNA: TGCGCCAGCAGCATCGACAGTTACTCTGGAAACACCATATATTTT. This chain connects TRBV5-1 to TRBJ1-3; TRBD1 is a possible D gene (5 bases). Germline V gene data show CDR1 as SGHRS and CDR2 as YFSETQ. This CDR3 region has 15 residues. Trimming left V 4 bases short and J 0 bases short, with 11 bases between.

V and J are TRBV11-2 and TRBJ1-1; possibly TRBD1 for D (6 bases). V gave up 0 bases and J gave up 7 bases, with 18 bases separating them. This CDR3 is built from 16 residues. Germline V CDR1 and CDR2: SGHAT, FQNNGV. The DNA for the CDR3 is TGTGCCAGCAGCTTAGACTTATTAGGTGGGGGCATTGAAGCTTTCTTT. Translating gives CASSLDLLGGGIEAFF. Complete variable domain (other parts from reference TRBV11-2 and TRBJ1-1): EAGVAQSPRYKIIEKRQSVAFWCNPISGHATLYWYQQILGQGPKLLIQFQNNGVVDDSQLPKDRFSAERLKGVDSTLKIQPAKLEDSAVYLCASSLDLLGGGIEAFFGQGTRLTVV.

This chain uses TRBV24-1 with TRBJ2-1, with 8 bases aligning to TRBD2. The length of the CDR3 is 17 residues. Trimming removed 3 bases from V and 7 bases from J; junction bases left unmatched: 13. CDR1 is KGHDR, CDR2 SFDVKD, per germline. CDR3 coding DNA: TGTGCCACCAGTGATCAACTCGGGGCGGGAGGAGGGAATGAGCAGTTCTTC. Residues: CATSDQLGAGGGNEQFF.

This rearrangement joins TRBV6-2 or TRBV6-3 to TRBJ2-1, with 8 positions matching TRBD2. V lost 1 base, J lost 5 bases, and 1 base stayed unmatched. From germline, CDR1 is MNHEY and CDR2 SVGEGT. The CDR3 is 14 amino acids. The CDR3 DNA sequence: TGTGCCAGCAGTTACTGGGGACTAGACAATGAGCAGTTCTTC. This encodes CASSYWGLDNEQFF.

The V gene is TRBV7-9, the J gene TRBJ1-1, with 9 bases lining up with TRBD1. CDR3 length equals 12 residues. J gave up 12 bases and V 3 bases, and 5 bases lay outside the gene matches. Per the germline V gene, CDR1 is SEHNR and CDR2 is FQNEAQ (reference sequence). Here the CDR3 DNA reads TGTGCCAGCAGCTTCTGGACAGGGGTACCTTTCTTT. Its translation is CASSFWTGVPFF.